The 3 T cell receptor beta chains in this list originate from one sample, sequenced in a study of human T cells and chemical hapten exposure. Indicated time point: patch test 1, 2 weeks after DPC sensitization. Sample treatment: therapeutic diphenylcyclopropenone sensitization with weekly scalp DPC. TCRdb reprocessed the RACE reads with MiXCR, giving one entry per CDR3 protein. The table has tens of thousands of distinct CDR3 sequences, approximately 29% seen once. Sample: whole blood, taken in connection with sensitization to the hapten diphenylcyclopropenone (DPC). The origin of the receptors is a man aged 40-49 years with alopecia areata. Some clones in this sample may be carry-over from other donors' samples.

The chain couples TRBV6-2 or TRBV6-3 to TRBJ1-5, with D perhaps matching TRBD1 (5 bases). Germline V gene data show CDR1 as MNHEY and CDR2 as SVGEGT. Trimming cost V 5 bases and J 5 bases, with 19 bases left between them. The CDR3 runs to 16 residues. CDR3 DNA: TGTGCCAGCAGTGGCGGGGGGGAAGTGGGGCATCAGCCCCAGCATTTT. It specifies CASSGGGEVGHQPQHF.

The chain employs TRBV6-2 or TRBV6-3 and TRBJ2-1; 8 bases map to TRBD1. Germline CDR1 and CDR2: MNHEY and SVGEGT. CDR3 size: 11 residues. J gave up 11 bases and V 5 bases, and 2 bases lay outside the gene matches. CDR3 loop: CASSPRGQQFF. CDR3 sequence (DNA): TGTGCCAGCAGTCCCAGGGGGCAGCAGTTCTTC.

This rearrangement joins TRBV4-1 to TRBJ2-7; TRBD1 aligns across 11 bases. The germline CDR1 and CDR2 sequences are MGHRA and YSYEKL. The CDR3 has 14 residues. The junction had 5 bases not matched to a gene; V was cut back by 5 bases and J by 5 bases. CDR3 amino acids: CASSFRTGGDEQYF. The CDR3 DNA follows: TGCGCCAGCAGCTTCAGGACAGGGGGCGACGAGCAGTACTTC.